Presented here are 20 T cell receptor beta chains from one specimen sequenced in a study of prognosis after radiotherapy for stage I lung cancer. With two-round multiplex PCR, TCR beta CDR3 sequences were amplified from genomic DNA. Specific primers for each TRBV and TRBJ gene were what first-round PCR used. TCRdb re-analysed the multiplex PCR reads in MiXCR, keeping a single row per CDR3 protein. The sample consists of about 14,000 distinct CDR3 sequences, roughly 26% of them appearing once. The starting material was PBMCs, obtained before or after stereotactic body radiation therapy (not recorded which). Receptors were obtained from a donor aged 50 or older with non-small cell lung cancer.

The chain links TRBV27 to TRBJ2-3, with 12 bases matching TRBD2. Germline-derived CDR1 and CDR2 are MNHEY and SMNVEV (reference sequence). The J segment lost 7 bases and the V segment lost 5 bases, leaving 16 bases of the junction unmatched. The CDR3 spans 18 residues. This CDR3 is CASSTITSTSGRSHTQYF. DNA for the CDR3: TGTGCCAGCAGTACCATTACTTCCACTAGCGGGAGGTCACATACGCAGTATTTT.

In this sample, this clonotype is medium-sized. The CDR3 region has the DNA TGTGCCAGCAGTTTATTGGCTTTTGGGGCAGACTCTGGGGCCAACGTCCTGACTTTC. It encodes CASSLLAFGADSGANVLTF. The chain recombines TRBV27 with TRBJ2-6; perhaps TRBD1 as D (5 bases). The CDR3 has 19 amino acids. Trimming pared 1 base from V and 0 bases from J, leaving 16 bases between. Per the germline V gene, CDR1 is MNHEY and CDR2 is SMNVEV (reference sequence).

This clonotype was seen at least ten times. This chain joins TRBV18 and TRBJ2-6; D gene unclear. Germline V gene lookup returns CDR1 KGHSH and CDR2 LQKENI. V was pared by 1 base and J by 1 base, with 2 bases between. The CDR3 runs to 14 residues. Here the CDR3 DNA reads TGTGCCAGCTCACCACAGTCTGGGGCCAACGTCCTGACTTTC. Translation: CASSPQSGANVLTF.

This clonotype appeared once. A far larger clone is only one base removed, so a read error is likely. The chain has TRBV6-8 and TRBJ2-1; 10 bases agree with TRBD2. V dropped 0 bases and J dropped 6; count of bases not matched to a gene: 11. Germline V gene lookup returns CDR1 MNHGY and CDR2 SAAAGT. The CDR3 totals 18 residues. The CDR3, as DNA: TGTGCCAGCAGTTACTCGAGGGATAGCGGGAGGATGGTCAATGAGCAGTTCTTC. It is translated as CASSYSRDSGRMVNEQFF.

In this sample, this clonotype is medium-sized. The chain employs TRBV5-1 and TRBJ2-1; TRBD2 is a possible D gene (6 bases). The CDR3 consists of 16 residues. Trimming shortened V by 4 bases and J by 8 bases, and 22 bases separated the two germline ends. CDR1 and CDR2 from the germline V gene are SGHRS and YFSETQ. The DNA for the CDR3 is TGCGCCAGCAGCCTAGGGGCCGGCGGAGGGCTCGATGAGCAGTTCTTC. It is translated as CASSLGAGGGLDEQFF. Complete variable domain (other parts from reference TRBV5-1 and TRBJ2-1): KAGVTQTPRYLIKTRGQQVTLSCSPISGHRSVSWYQQTPGQGLQFLFEYFSETQRNKGNFPGRFSGRQFSNSRSEMNVSTLELGDSALYLCASSLGAGGGLDEQFFGPGTRLTVL.

This clonotype was detected many times. The gene calls are TRBV20-1 and TRBJ1-5; no firm D call. The assigned J gene may be wrong: the sequence end matches TRBJ2-3 better. Germline CDR1 reads DFQATT; CDR2 reads SNEGSKA (reference sequence). The CDR3 is 9 residues long. CDR3 sequence: CILNQPQYF. The CDR3 bases are TGCATTTTGAATCAGCCCCAGTATTTT.

Comment on this clonotype: Since a far larger clone is one base different, this is likely a read error. The rearrangement links TRBV7-9 to TRBJ2-3; D not resolved. The CDR3 loop spans 16 amino acids. Per the germline V gene, CDR1 is SEHNR and CDR2 is FQNEAQ (reference sequence). This CDR3 is CASSFGPGRSTDSQYF. CDR3 nucleotide sequence: TGTGCCAGCAGCTTTGGCCCGGGTAGGAGCACAGATTCGCAGTATTTT.

By frequency in the sample, this clonotype is medium-sized. V is TRBV7-3 and J is TRBJ2-3, with D unclear. V dropped 2 bases and J dropped 0 bases, with 6 bases sitting between them. CDR1 and CDR2 (germline): SGHTA, FQGTGA. This CDR3 region has 14 residues. The CDR3 reads CASSLGLSTDTQYF. The DNA of the CDR3 is TGTGCCAGCAGCTTAGGGTTAAGCACAGATACGCAGTATTTT.

In this sample, this clonotype turned up many times. J is TRBJ1-2 and V is TRBV2; 8 bases match TRBD1. The germline V gene encodes CDR1 SNHLY and CDR2 FYNNEI. Germline trimming cut 3 bases from V and 11 bases from J; bases unmatched to any gene: 5. This CDR3 is built from 12 residues. CDR3: CASSEGTGGYTF. CDR3 DNA: TGTGCCAGCAGTGAGGGGACAGGCGGATACACCTTC.

This clonotype occurred a few times. This sequence is one base from a far larger clone and is likely a read error. This rearrangement joins TRBV6-4 to TRBJ2-7; no clear D gene. Germline values: CDR1 MRHNA, CDR2 SNTAGT. There are 11 residues in the CDR3. DNA of the CDR3: TGTGCCAGCAGTCTTTTAAACGAGCAGTGCTTC. Translating gives CASSLLNEQCF.

This clonotype was seen many times. The gene calls are TRBV19 and TRBJ1-5; no clear D gene. The CDR3 sequence is 12 residues long. Germline CDR1 reads LNHDA; CDR2 reads SQIVND (reference sequence). V was trimmed by 3 bases and J by 6 bases, leaving 6 bases between them. DNA for the CDR3: TGTGCCAGTAGTATGATCGCTCAGCCCCAGCATTTT. Its protein product is CASSMIAQPQHF.

This clonotype appeared many times. The chain has TRBV7-6 and TRBJ2-1, with 13 bases identical to TRBD2. Germline CDR1 and CDR2: SGHVS and FNYEAQ. V dropped 5 bases and J dropped 8; count of bases not matched to a gene: 6. The CDR3 loop spans 15 amino acids. The DNA for the CDR3 is TGTGCCAGCAGCATTGGGACTAGCGGGAACGATGAGCAGTTCTTC. Protein sequence: CASSIGTSGNDEQFF.

This clonotype showed up many times. This chain connects TRBV28 to TRBJ1-5; the D gene is possibly TRBD1 (5 bases). The length of the CDR3 is 15 residues. V was clipped by 4 bases and J by 4 bases, with 14 bases between them. Germline CDR1 and CDR2: MDHEN and SYDVKM. CDR3 in DNA: TGTGCCAGCAGTTCGGGGGAGAGGTCTAATCAGCCCCAGCATTTT. This translates into CASSSGERSNQPQHF.

This clonotype showed up just once. This may be a read error: a much more frequent sequence differs by one nucleotide. V and J are TRBV10-3 and TRBJ1-2; TRBD1 is a possible D gene (5 bases). The V end lost 7 bases, the J end lost 7 bases, and 22 bases lay between the germline ends. The germline CDR1 and CDR2 sequences are ENHRY and SYGVKD. This CDR3 has 15 residues. The DNA for the CDR3 is TGTGCCATCAACACTGAGGGAGGGGTCGCTGGTGGCTACACCTTC. Translation gives CAINTEGGVAGGYTF.

The sample holds one count of this clonotype. The genes are TRBV7-6 and TRBJ2-3; possibly TRBD2 for D (6 bases). The CDR3 loop spans 17 amino acids. The V and J ends lost 4 bases and 0 bases respectively, with 17 bases between them. From germline, CDR1 is SGHVS and CDR2 FNYEAQ. The CDR3 DNA follows: TGTGCCAGCAGCTCCCGGTGGGGCGGGGATAGCACAGATACGCAGTATTTT. Amino acid sequence: CASSSRWGGDSTDTQYF.

Remarks on this clonotype: This likely stems from a read error, as it lies one base from a far larger clone. The V and J genes are TRBV6-8 and TRBJ1-5; D not resolved. CDR1 is MNHGY, CDR2 SAAAGT, per germline. The CDR3 contains 18 residues. Trimming stripped 2 bases from V and 7 bases from J, with 24 bases between. The CDR3 here is CASSYHRLRGSGGQPQHF. DNA of the CDR3: TGTGCCAGCAGTTACCACCGCCTACGAGGATCGGGCGGACAGCCCCAGCATTTT.

About this clonotype: A far larger clone is off by one base, so a read error is likely. The V and J genes are TRBV6-1 and TRBJ1-3; unclear D gene. The CDR3 covers 18 residues. Germline V gene sequence: CDR1 MNHNS, CDR2 SASEGT. In DNA, the CDR3 is TGCGCCAGCAGTGAATTTCTATACGGGGTTAGCTCTGGAAACACCATATATTTT. Translation gives CASSEFLYGVSSGNTIYF.

The CDR3 DNA reads as TGTGACAGAAGCACCCTAACTGCGGAGGATCAGCCCCAGCATTTT. This sequence encodes CDRSTLTAEDQPQHF. The chain recombines TRBV7-9 with TRBJ1-5; D is undetermined. The germline CDR1 and CDR2 sequences are SEHNR and FQNEAQ (reference sequence). The CDR3 length is 15 residues.

As for this clonotype: One base separates it from a far larger clone, so it is likely a read error. The V gene is TRBV6-4, the J gene TRBJ2-7; D is uncertain. Germline CDR1 and CDR2: MRHNA and SNTAGT. V lost 5 bases to trimming and J lost 0 bases, with 14 bases between them. This CDR3 is 15 amino acids long. DNA of the CDR3: TGTGCCAGCAGTTACAAGGCACCAAGCTCCTACGAGCAGTACTTC. This translates into CASSYKAPSSYEQYF.

The gene calls are TRBV5-1 and TRBJ2-3, with D tentatively TRBD1 (5 bases). Trimming shortened V by 3 bases and J by 2 bases, and 13 bases separated the two germline ends. The CDR3 covers 15 residues. Germline-derived CDR1 and CDR2 are SGHRS and YFSETQ. CDR3 DNA: TGCGCCAGCAGCTGCCCCCAGGGTCCCACAGATACGCAGTATTTT. Translation gives CASSCPQGPTDTQYF.